A single sample is the source of the 21 T cell receptor beta chains below, sequenced in a study of T cells in Graves' hyperthyroidism and ophthalmopathy (dated by TCRdb to about 2019). The method was multiplex PCR. TCRdb shows the sequencer as Illumina HiSeq 2000. The TCR beta CDR3 regions were amplified from the RNA transcripts. The first round of RT-PCR for the TCR CDR3 was performed with the HTBI primer set and the Qiagen OneStep RT-PCR kit. In TCRdb, the public reads were trimmed at Q25 with fastp and aligned with MiXCR, with productive beta chains retained. Entries that share a CDR3 protein sequence are merged under the most common genes and DNA. The sample data list a few hundred thousand distinct CDR3 sequences, and around 16% of these were observed just once. Around two fifths of the sample rests with the top ten. What was sequenced was blood. The receptors were gathered from a man in his forties with Graves' hyperthyroidism.

The gene calls are TRBV6-1 and TRBJ1-6, with unresolved D. V was pared by 1 base and J by 9 bases, with 13 bases between. Germline CDR1 and CDR2: MNHNS and SASEGT. The CDR3 is 15 amino acids. The CDR3, as DNA: TGTGCCAGCAGTGAAGTAGGTGAGGGCGGTTCACCCCTCCACTTT. Encoded protein: CASSEVGEGGSPLHF.

The J gene is TRBJ1-2, the V gene TRBV6-1, with 8 bases that match TRBD1. The CDR3 runs to 15 residues. V lost 6 bases and J lost 4; bases outside the gene matches: 10. Germline V gene lookup returns CDR1 MNHNS and CDR2 SASEGT. The CDR3 is CASSPPDRAIYGYTF. In DNA, the CDR3 is TGTGCCAGCAGCCCTCCGGACAGGGCGATCTATGGCTACACCTTC.

This clonotype showed up many times. This chain connects TRBV3-1 to TRBJ1-1; 7 bases fit TRBD1. The J segment lost 3 bases and the V segment lost 2 bases, leaving 3 bases of the junction unmatched. CDR1 and CDR2 (germline): LGHDT, YNNKEL (reference sequence). This CDR3 region has 14 residues. CDR3 sequence reads: CASSQQGGHTEAFF. The CDR3 nucleotides read TGTGCCAGCAGCCAACAGGGGGGGCACACTGAAGCTTTCTTT.

The rearrangement uses TRBV7-3 and TRBJ1-1; TRBD1 agrees at 7 bases. This CDR3 is built from 15 residues. Trimming at V came to 0 bases and at J to 0 bases, leaving 1 base not matched to a gene. Germline CDR1 reads SGHTA; CDR2 reads FQGTGA. CDR3 loop: CASSLTGTVNTEAFF. DNA of the CDR3: TGTGCCAGCAGCTTAACCGGGACAGTGAACACTGAAGCTTTCTTT.

Ten or more counts support this clonotype. The V gene is TRBV11-2, the J gene TRBJ2-5; 11 bases line up with TRBD2. The germline gives CDR1 SGHAT, CDR2 FQNNGV. J was trimmed by 5 bases and V by 3 bases; bases with no gene match: 17. This CDR3 region has 19 residues. CDR3 DNA sequence: TGTGCCAGCAGCTTCTGGGGCCGAAATAGCGGGGGGGCTTTGGAGACCCAGTACTTC. Its translation: CASSFWGRNSGGALETQYF.

About this clonotype: One base away lies a much larger clone, so this may be a sequencing read error. The rearrangement uses TRBV5-1 and TRBJ2-2; 7 nucleotides align to TRBD1. Looked up from germline, CDR1 is SGHRS and CDR2 is YFSETQ. This CDR3 region has 16 residues. The CDR3 region has the DNA TGCGCCAGCAGCTCGCAGGGGGTAACGGACACCGGGGAGCTGGTTTTT. Translation: CASSSQGVTDTGELVF.

This clonotype was observed a few times. With a much larger clone just one base away, this may be a read error. This chain links TRBV10-3 with TRBJ1-5; D unclear. There are 14 residues in the CDR3. From germline, CDR1 is ENHRY and CDR2 SYGVKD. The CDR3 DNA follows: TGTGCCATCAGTGATTTAGGTGGCAATCAGCCCCGGCATTTT. The encoded protein is CAISDLGGNQPRHF.

The chain has TRBV10-2 and TRBJ1-6; D is undetermined. Between the trimmed V and J ends, which lost 3 bases and 7 bases, there was a span of 10 bases. CDR3 size: 14 residues. CDR1 is WSHSY and CDR2 is SAAADI in the germline V gene. CDR3 sequence (DNA): TGCGCCAGCAGTGAATACGACGGAAATTCACCCCTCCACTTT. It encodes CASSEYDGNSPLHF.

This clonotype was seen only a few times. V gene TRBV19 combines with J gene TRBJ2-7; D perhaps matches TRBD1 (6 bases). The CDR3 loop spans 15 amino acids. V lost 0 bases and J 3 bases, leaving 12 bases between the germline ends. From germline, CDR1 is LNHDA and CDR2 SQIVND (reference sequence). CDR3 in amino acids: CASSIDPGVRYEQYF. CDR3 coding DNA: TGTGCCAGTAGTATAGATCCAGGGGTTCGCTACGAGCAGTACTTC.

The J gene is TRBJ1-2, the V gene TRBV20-1; tentative D call: TRBD1 (6 bases). Looked up from germline, CDR1 is DFQATT and CDR2 is SNEGSKA (reference sequence). V was shortened by 6 bases and J by 8 bases, with 19 bases between the two germline ends. CDR3 length: 13 residues. In DNA, the CDR3 is TGCAGTGCCCGGAAGGGGGGCAAGGAGGGCTACACCTTC. Protein: CSARKGGKEGYTF.

This clonotype was seen ten or more times. This sequence joins TRBV11-2 and TRBJ1-1, with 7 nucleotides matching TRBD1. The V and J ends lost 2 bases and 0 bases, in that order; junction bases with no gene match: 3. The CDR3 consists of 15 residues. Germline CDR1 and CDR2: SGHAT and FQNNGV. CDR3 nucleotide sequence: TGTGCCAGCAGCTTACCGGGACAGCTGAACACTGAAGCTTTCTTT. This codes for CASSLPGQLNTEAFF.

In its sample, this clonotype was seen many times. This chain uses TRBV5-1 with TRBJ1-4; the match to TRBD1 covers 10 bases. Germline V gene lookup returns CDR1 SGHRS and CDR2 YFSETQ. The CDR3 is 15 amino acids. J gave up 5 bases and V 4 bases, and 5 bases lay outside the gene matches. The CDR3 region is CASSQQGQGNEKLFF. The CDR3 DNA is TGCGCCAGCAGCCAGCAGGGACAGGGGAATGAAAAACTGTTTTTT.

This clonotype has a count of ten or more. The chain recombines TRBV24-1 with TRBJ1-2; D is unresolved. The CDR3 totals 14 residues. The ends were cut back, 1 base at V and 8 bases at J, with 13 bases in the middle. Germline lookup yields CDR1 KGHDR and CDR2 SFDVKD. CDR3 region: CATSDLRQTVGYTF. DNA of the CDR3: TGTGCCACCAGTGATTTACGGCAGACCGTCGGCTACACCTTC.

This clonotype has at least ten counts. The rearrangement uses TRBV20-1 and TRBJ2-3; TRBD2 agrees at 11 bases. This CDR3 contains 13 residues. V lost 5 bases to trimming and J lost 4 bases; unmatched junction nucleotides: 2. Germline V gene lookup returns CDR1 DFQATT and CDR2 SNEGSKA (reference sequence). For the CDR3, the DNA is TGCAGTGCTGTAGCGGGGGGGCCAGATACGCAGTATTTT. Protein: CSAVAGGPDTQYF.

V and J are TRBV11-2 and TRBJ2-1, with 9 bases identical to TRBD2. Germline CDR1 reads SGHAT; CDR2 reads FQNNGV. V was pared by 1 base and J by 8 bases, with 3 bases of the junction left unmatched. This CDR3 is 14 amino acids long. The CDR3 coding sequence is TGTGCCAGCAGCTTAGTTGCGGGGGGGCATGAGCAGTTCTTC. Protein product: CASSLVAGGHEQFF. Drawing the rest from reference TRBV11-2 and TRBJ2-1, the complete variable domain is EAGVAQSPRYKIIEKRQSVAFWCNPISGHATLYWYQQILGQGPKLLIQFQNNGVVDDSQLPKDRFSAERLKGVDSTLKIQPAKLEDSAVYLCASSLVAGGHEQFFGPGTRLTVL.

This clonotype was counted at least ten times. This chain links TRBV7-3 with TRBJ2-2; tentatively, D is TRBD1 or TRBD2 (7 bases each). Germline loops: CDR1 SGHTA, CDR2 FQGTGA. V was cut by 1 base and J by 6 bases, with 12 bases left in between. CDR3 size: 15 residues. The CDR3 DNA follows: TGTGCCAGCAGCTTAAACCAGGGGGGGTCCGGGGAGCTGTTTTTT. Translating it yields CASSLNQGGSGELFF.

In this sample, this clonotype turned up a few times. The rearrangement uses TRBV6-1 and TRBJ1-2; possible D gene TRBD1, 5 bases. Germline loops: CDR1 MNHNS, CDR2 SASEGT. Trimming pared 5 bases from V and 8 bases from J, leaving 21 bases between. CDR3 size: 15 residues. CDR3 in DNA: TGTGCCAGCAGTTATAAGTCATCGTTAGGGGTCGGCTACACCTTC. Amino acids: CASSYKSSLGVGYTF.

The table lists this clonotype with a few counts. The rearrangement joins TRBV6-2 or TRBV6-3 to TRBJ2-2; TRBD2 might be the D (5 bases). V lost 11 bases, J lost 7 bases, and 20 bases lay in between. Germline assignment: CDR1 MNHEY and CDR2 SVGEGT. This CDR3 is 14 amino acids long. The CDR3 sequence: CAASRLGGDGELFF. CDR3 nucleotide sequence: TGTGCCGCGAGCCGGCTCGGAGGTGACGGGGAGCTGTTTTTT.

Ten or more counts support this clonotype. The chain is built from TRBV2 and TRBJ2-3; the D is unclear. The CDR3 has 14 amino acids. V was shortened by 11 bases and J by 4 bases, with 19 bases between the two germline ends. CDR1 and CDR2 from the germline V gene are SNHLY and FYNNEI. In nucleotides, the CDR3 is TGTGCCGCTTCGCTAGAGATGGATTCAGATACGCAGTATTTT. Encoded protein: CAASLEMDSDTQYF.

V usage is TRBV7-3 and J usage is TRBJ1-1, with TRBD1 identical over 10 bases. The junction had 5 bases not matched to a gene; V was cut back by 5 bases and J by 8 bases. Germline values: CDR1 SGHTA, CDR2 FQGTGA. The length of the CDR3 is 13 residues. DNA of the CDR3: TGTGCCAGCAGCGGGCAGACAGGGGGCGAAGCTTTCTTT. Translated, it gives CASSGQTGGEAFF.

This clonotype appeared a few times. The V gene is TRBV29-1, the J gene TRBJ1-2, with TRBD1 as a possible D gene (5 bases). V shed 7 bases and J shed 3 bases, with 21 bases lying between them. The germline gives CDR1 SQVTM, CDR2 ANQGSEA. The CDR3 consists of 15 residues. The CDR3 DNA follows: TGCAGCGGAGCCGACAGCCCCGTTTGGGACTATGGCTACACCTTC. Its translation: CSGADSPVWDYGYTF. Looking up the rest from reference TRBV29-1 and TRBJ1-2 gives the full variable domain: SAVISQKPSRDICQRGTSLTIQCQVDSQVTMMFWYRQQPGQSLTLIATANQGSEATYESGFVIDKFPISRPNLTFSTLTVSNMSPEDSSIYLCSGADSPVWDYGYTFGSGTRLTVV.